This T cell receptor beta chain was obtained from a study of blood T cell dynamics during melanoma immunotherapy. General study points: It remained unknown if the driving T cell clones were melanoma-specific.

The CDR3 consists of 12 residues. Trimming removed 5 bases at V and 2 bases at J, with 6 bases between. Germline V lookup: CDR1 MDHEN, CDR2 SYDVKM. On this clone: Its antigen is not known.

Time point denoted: week 3, after first cycle of checkpoint inhibitor. Apart from two fast progressors, RECIST 1.1 response was judged 12 weeks post-infusion. Patients had no prior systemic cancer treatment, immunosuppressants or other active cancers. Repertoires were generated with immunoSEQ multiplex PCR, while TCRdb's copy carries only in-frame clones and drops some. The table shows 25,000 to 30,000 clones, with around four fifths occurring only once. The origin of this receptor is a human donor with melanoma. The V gene is TRBV28, the J gene TRBJ2-5, with D possibly TRBD1 on 6 matching bases. Specimen: blood, collected from a patient treated with checkpoint blockade. CDR3 residues: CASSTGQETQYF. The CDR3 coding sequence is TGTGCCAGCAGTACAGGGCAAGAGACCCAGTACTTC.